This TCR beta chain was sequenced during a study of early T cells in non-severe SARS-CoV-2 infection (dated by TCRdb to the early 2020s). General notes on the study: Bulk RNA from unsorted whole blood was used for TCR sequencing, so alpha and beta chains could not be paired. Study-wide conclusions, independent of this receptor: VDJdb matching was skewed toward anti-spike CD8 responses and likely underestimated virus-specific expansions, missing private and CD4 specificities.

The study was a case-control design nested within a healthcare worker cohort in London, UK, with weekly nasopharyngeal swab PCR tests and blood sampling. Healthcare workers were enrolled in the week of the UK lockdown, from 23 to 31 March 2020, and were followed every week for up to 16 weeks. The table lists this clonotype with many counts. No cognate antigen has been identified for it. No quality values exist for individual bases; no much larger clone is one base distant. Inclusive of the bounding cysteine and phenylalanine, the CDR3 is 16 residues long. The read is trimmed to its CDR3 DNA, 48 bases read in frame from base 1. The junction shows trimming of 3 bases on V and 2 bases on J, plus 16 bases between the germline ends. CDR1 and CDR2 were assigned from the germline V gene (reference sequence) as SGHAT and FQDESV. The library was produced with 5' RACE. Data came from a NextSeq 500. The TCR library protocol attached unique molecular identifiers to individual cDNA molecules to correct for sequencing error and PCR bias. Both TCR alpha and beta chains were sequenced, and tight co-correlation was observed between alpha and beta sequence abundances in each sample. The original methods were these. V gene, J gene and CDR3 annotation of TCR sequences was performed with Decombinator V4. TCRs were defined as expanded if a significant change between any two time points was detected under a Poisson model with p below 0.0001. TCR abundances were normalised to the total number of TCRs sequenced per sample and expressed as counts per million. TRAV1-2 paired with TRAJ12, TRAJ20 or TRAJ33 defined MAIT TCRs, while TRAV10 paired with TRAJ18 defined iNKT TCRs. VDJdb, accessed 1 November 2021, was searched for CMV, EBV and SARS-CoV-2 annotated TCRs, with TCRs annotated for multiple antigens excluded. The raw public data were reprocessed by TCRdb itself: fastp quality trimming at Q25, MiXCR clonotype calling, in-frame beta chains only. Merged by CDR3 protein, the rows form single entries marked with the most common genes and DNA. TCRdb, not the original authors, processed these V and J calls. Across this sample there are approximately 70,000 distinct CDR3 sequences, with about an eighth seen only once. The top ten hold 5.7% of the sample.

Sequenced material: whole blood, taken at baseline. The receptor chain draws on TRBV11-1 and TRBJ2-5, with TRBD2 as a weak D call on 6 bases. This TCR came from an adult who was a healthcare worker with PCR-confirmed SARS-CoV-2 infection or an uninfected control (not recorded which). CDR3 loop: CASSFLSGPGQETQYF. The DNA sequence follows: TGTGCCAGCAGCTTCTTGAGCGGGCCCGGTCAAGAGACCCAGTACTTC.